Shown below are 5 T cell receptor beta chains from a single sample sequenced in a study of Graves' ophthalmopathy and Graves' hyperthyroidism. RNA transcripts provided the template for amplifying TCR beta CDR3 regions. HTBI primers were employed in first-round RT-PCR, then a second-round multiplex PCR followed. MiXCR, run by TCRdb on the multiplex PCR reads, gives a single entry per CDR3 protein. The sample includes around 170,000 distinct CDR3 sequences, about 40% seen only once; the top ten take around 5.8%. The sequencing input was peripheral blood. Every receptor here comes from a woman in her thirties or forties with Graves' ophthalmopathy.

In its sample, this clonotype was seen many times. CDR3 sequence (DNA): TGCAGTGCTAGTGAGGAGGGCGAGCAGTACTTC. This codes for CSASEEGEQYF. The chain couples TRBV20-1 to TRBJ2-7; D is possibly TRBD2 (6 bases). The CDR3 covers 11 residues. Germline CDR1 reads DFQATT; CDR2 reads SNEGSKA (reference sequence). Trimming left V 3 bases short and J 6 bases short, with 9 bases between.

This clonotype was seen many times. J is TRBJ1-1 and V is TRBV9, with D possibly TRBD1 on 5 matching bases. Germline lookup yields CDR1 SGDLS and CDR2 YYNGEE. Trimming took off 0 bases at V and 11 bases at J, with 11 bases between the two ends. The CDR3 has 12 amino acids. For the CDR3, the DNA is TGTGCCAGCAGCGTAGCTGGGGGAGAGGCTTTCTTT. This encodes CASSVAGGEAFF.

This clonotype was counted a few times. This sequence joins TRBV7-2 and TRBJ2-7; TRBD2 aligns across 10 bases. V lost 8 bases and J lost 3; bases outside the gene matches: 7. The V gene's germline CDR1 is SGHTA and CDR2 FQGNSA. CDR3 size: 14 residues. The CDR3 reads CASQEAGGIYEQYF. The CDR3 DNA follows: TGTGCCAGCCAAGAAGCGGGAGGGATCTACGAGCAGTACTTC. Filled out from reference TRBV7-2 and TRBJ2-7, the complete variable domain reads GAGVSQSPSNKVTEKGKDVELRCDPISGHTALYWYRQSLGQGLEFLIYFQGNSAPDKSGLPSDRFSAERTGGSVSTLTIQRTQQEDSAVYLCASQEAGGIYEQYFGPGTRLTVT.

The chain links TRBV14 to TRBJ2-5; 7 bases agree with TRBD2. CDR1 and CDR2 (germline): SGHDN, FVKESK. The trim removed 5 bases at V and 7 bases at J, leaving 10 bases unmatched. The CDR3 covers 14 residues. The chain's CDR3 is CASSYMGGSATQYF. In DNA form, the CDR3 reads TGTGCCAGCAGCTACATGGGGGGGTCCGCGACCCAGTACTTC. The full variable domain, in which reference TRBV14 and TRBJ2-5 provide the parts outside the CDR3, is EAGVTQFPSHSVIEKGQTVTLRCDPISGHDNLYWYRRVMGKEIKFLLHFVKESKQDESGMPNNRFLAERTGGTYSTLKVQPAELEDSGVYFCASSYMGGSATQYFGPGTRLLVL.

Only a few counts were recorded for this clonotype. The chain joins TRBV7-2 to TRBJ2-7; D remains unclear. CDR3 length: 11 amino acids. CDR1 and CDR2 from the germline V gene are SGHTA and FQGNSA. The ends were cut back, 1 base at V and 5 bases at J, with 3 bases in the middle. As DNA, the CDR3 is TGTGCCAGCAGCTTAGAAGACGAGCAGTACTTC. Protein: CASSLEDEQYF.